Described below is a single T cell receptor beta chain sequence and its context. Its binding antigen is unknown. Within one base of it there is no much larger clone, and no base qualities were kept. The CDR3 regions of human TCRbeta chains were subjected to immunosequencing. In the source study's methods: Repertoire TCRs were checked for matches against a reference library of SARS-CoV-2-specific TCRs that had been generated using the MIRA antigen-specificity platform. Breadth meant the fraction of unique TCRs that were SARS-CoV-2-associated, whereas depth meant the fraction of total T cells that were SARS-CoV-2-associated. Using the MIRA data, each spike-specific TCR was assigned both to the spike region to which the TCR was reactive and to a CD4 or CD8 class. Log10-transformed breadth and depth values were compared by one-way ANOVA with Sidak's multiple comparisons tests. Sourced from immuneACCESS, this table was stored by TCRdb with only in-frame sequences that have V and J called. A share of the clones is absent; for the studies checked, an unresolved V gene accounts for under half, and the remainder has no known explanation. V, J and clone size reflect that table, while D and trimming were determined from the DNA. The sample table records 130,000 or so clones; around 90% of these occur just once. The top ten constitute more than 1% of the sample.

This sample was taken from a study of T cell responses to AZD1222 COVID-19 vaccine (TCRdb year 2021). For context, the study as a whole: A total of roughly 240 trial participants underwent TCR sequencing, of whom nearly 210 received two doses of AZD1222 and some 26 received two doses of the MenACWY control vaccine. Enrollment into the trials was organized by age into subgroups of 18-55, 56-69 and 70-plus years, and those subgroups contained about 150, 27 and 61 TCR-sequenced participants, respectively. Broad study findings and their caveats: After two AZD1222 doses, spike-specific TCR breadth and depth were significantly higher than at day 0 and than in MenACWY recipients. Most participants were white British and females outnumbered males, and the authors suggested that clonal diversity may have been underestimated. Conclusions about previously exposed vaccinees were limited because only 5 or 6 AZD1222 recipients were SARS-CoV-2 seropositive at baseline. The 56-69-year group was small, and its depth increase did not reach significance, likely because of low power. Reportedly, close to half of the unique spike-specific TCRs recognized epitopes lying outside the regions that are mutated in the B.1.351 and B.1.1.7 variants. Vaccine-associated CD4 TCRs spanned the whole spike protein, with dominant responses in regions 160-218 and 743-854. Because no samples from the day 14 peak response were available, repertoires could be characterized only after the peak T cell response.

The intended sense of this specimen's time point label: about 28 days (+/-7) after the second vaccine dose. AZD1222 recipients given second doses at about 4 weeks or at about 12 weeks were pooled, since spike-specific TCR depth and breadth were not found to differ between the two schedules. The vaccinee samples were drawn from two UK trials, COV001 and COV002, one of which was a single-blind randomized controlled phase 2/3 trial testing AZD1222 (ChAdOx1 nCoV-19) in healthy adults. For TCRbeta chain sequencing, PBMC samples were collected from trial participants at day 0 and at day 28 after the second dose. CDR1 and CDR2, per the germline V gene (reference sequence), are SEHNR and FQNEAQ. V gives up 9 bases and J gives up 6 bases, and the segment between their germline ends measures 5 bases. There are 10 amino acids in the CDR3, from cysteine to phenylalanine inclusive. This entry keeps only the CDR3 DNA: 30 bases, framed from base 1.

This receptor was taken from an adult who received the AZD1222 COVID-19 vaccine. The sample was peripheral blood, taken 28 days after the second AZD1222 dose. The chain is assembled from TRBV7-9 and TRBJ2-2; the D gene is not confidently resolved. Read as DNA, the sequence is TGTGCCAGAGATGCCGGGGAGCTGTTTTTT. The resulting protein is CARDAGELFF.